This T cell receptor (beta chain) was found in a study of blood T cell repertoires in COVID-19. CDR1 is SGDLS and CDR2 is YYNGEE in the germline V gene. The V end lost 3 bases, the J end lost 4 bases, and 13 bases lay between the germline ends. CDR3 length: 14 amino acids. Assay used: immunoSEQ multiplex PCR; TCRdb lists only in-frame clones, some missing. The table has a few hundred thousand clones, roughly nine tenths seen once; the top ten hold about 9.4%. The gene calls are TRBV9 and TRBJ2-5; TRBD1 might be the D (5 bases). Sequenced sample: PBMCs or T cells enriched from blood (not recorded which). The sequence was obtained from a woman younger than 45 who had recovered from COVID-19. The CDR3 region is CASSGPWGGETQYF. The CDR3 DNA follows: TGTGCCAGCAGCGGCCCCTGGGGCGGAGAGACCCAGTACTTC.